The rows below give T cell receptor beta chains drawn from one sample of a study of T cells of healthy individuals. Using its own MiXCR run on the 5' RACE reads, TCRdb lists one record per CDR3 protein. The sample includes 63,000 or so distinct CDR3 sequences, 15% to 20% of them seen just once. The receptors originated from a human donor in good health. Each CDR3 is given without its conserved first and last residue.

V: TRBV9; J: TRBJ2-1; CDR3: ASSPRGSSDNEQF
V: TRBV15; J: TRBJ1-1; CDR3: ATSRDRSGQEGF
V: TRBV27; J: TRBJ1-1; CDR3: ASSVQGSNTEAF
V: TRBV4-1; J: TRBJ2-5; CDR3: ASSPDRDFSGRRIQETQY
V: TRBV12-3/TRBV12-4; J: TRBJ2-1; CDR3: ASSPLLAGGPGEQF
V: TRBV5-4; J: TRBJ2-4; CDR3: ASSLVPGNIQY
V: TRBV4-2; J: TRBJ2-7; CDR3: ASSQTIDRDYEQY
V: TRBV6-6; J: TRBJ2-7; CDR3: ASRGREQY
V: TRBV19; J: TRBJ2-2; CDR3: ASSIRITGELF
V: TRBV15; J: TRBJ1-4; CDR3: ATSRAGGEEKLF
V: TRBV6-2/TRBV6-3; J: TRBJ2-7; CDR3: ASSYTGQIEQY
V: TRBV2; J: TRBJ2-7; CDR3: ASSEKVGLIIYEQY
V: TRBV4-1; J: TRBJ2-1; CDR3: ASSATGTGGLNEQF
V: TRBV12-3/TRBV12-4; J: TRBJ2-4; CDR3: ASSPLWGHGIQY
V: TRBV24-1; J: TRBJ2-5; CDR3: ANVRGQTQY
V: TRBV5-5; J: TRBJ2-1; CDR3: ASSLRDLPYNEQF
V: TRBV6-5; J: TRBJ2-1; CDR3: ASSYKMALYNEQF
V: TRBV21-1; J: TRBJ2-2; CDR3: ASSIRDSNTGELF
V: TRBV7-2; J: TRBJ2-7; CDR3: ASSSRGETVNKQY
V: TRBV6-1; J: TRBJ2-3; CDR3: ASSVRGGTDTQY
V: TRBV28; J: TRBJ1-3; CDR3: ASGHSNTIY
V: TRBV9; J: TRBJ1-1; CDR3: ASSKTAGRNTEAF
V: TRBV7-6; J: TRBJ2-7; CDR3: ASSFGLAGGEQY
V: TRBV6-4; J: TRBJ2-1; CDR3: ASSDSTGGYNEQF
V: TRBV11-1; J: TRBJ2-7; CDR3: ASSLDVGTGFEQY
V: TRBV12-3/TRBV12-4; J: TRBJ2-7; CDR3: ASSLSLGQADSYEQY
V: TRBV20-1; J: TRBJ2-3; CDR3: SAPATSTDTQY
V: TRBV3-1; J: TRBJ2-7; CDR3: ASSQVTGNYEQY
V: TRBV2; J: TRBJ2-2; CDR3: ASRLSAGELF
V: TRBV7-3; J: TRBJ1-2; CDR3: ASSFGQGPYT